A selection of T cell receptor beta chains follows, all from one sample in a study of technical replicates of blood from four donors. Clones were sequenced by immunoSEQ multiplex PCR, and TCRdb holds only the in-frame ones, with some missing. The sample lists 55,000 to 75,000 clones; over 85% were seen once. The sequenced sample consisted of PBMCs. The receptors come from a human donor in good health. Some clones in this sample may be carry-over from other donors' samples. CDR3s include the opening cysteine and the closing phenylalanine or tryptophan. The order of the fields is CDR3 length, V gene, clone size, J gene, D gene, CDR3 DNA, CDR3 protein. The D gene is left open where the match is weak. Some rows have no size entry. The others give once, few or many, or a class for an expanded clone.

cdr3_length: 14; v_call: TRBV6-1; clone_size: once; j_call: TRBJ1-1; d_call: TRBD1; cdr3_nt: TGTGCCAGCAGTGAACGACAGGGGGATCTCAATCTTCGTTTT; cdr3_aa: CASSERQGDLNLRF
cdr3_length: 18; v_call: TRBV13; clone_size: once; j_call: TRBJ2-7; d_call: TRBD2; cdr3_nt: TGTGCCAGCAGCTCCCTCCATGGGCAGCGGGGGAACCCCTACGAGCAGTACTTC; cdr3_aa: CASSSLHGQRGNPYEQYF
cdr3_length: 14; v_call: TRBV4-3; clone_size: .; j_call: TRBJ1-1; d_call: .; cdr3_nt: TGCGCCAGCAGCCAAGATCGACTTGGAGTCGTAGCTTTCTTT; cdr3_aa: CASSQDRLGVVAFF
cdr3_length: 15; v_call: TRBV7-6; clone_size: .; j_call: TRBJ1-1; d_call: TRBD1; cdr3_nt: TGTGCCAGCAGCTTAGTTTCAGGGGGCAACACTGAAGCTTTCTTT; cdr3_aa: CASSLVSGGNTEAFF
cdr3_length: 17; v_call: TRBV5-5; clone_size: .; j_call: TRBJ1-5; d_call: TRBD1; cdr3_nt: TGTGCCAGCAGCTTGGTTGGGACAGGAATTAGCAATCAGCCCCAGCATTTT; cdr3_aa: CASSLVGTGISNQPQHF
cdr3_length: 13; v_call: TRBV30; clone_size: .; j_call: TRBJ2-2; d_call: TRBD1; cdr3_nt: TGTGCCTGGCAGGGGGCTGGAATCGGGGAGCTGTTTTTT; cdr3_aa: CAWQGAGIGELFF
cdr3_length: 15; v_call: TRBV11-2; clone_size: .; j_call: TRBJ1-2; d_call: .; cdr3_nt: TGTGCCAGCAGCTTAGTCTCAGACAGTACTTATTCTTACACCTTC; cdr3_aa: CASSLVSDSTYSYTF
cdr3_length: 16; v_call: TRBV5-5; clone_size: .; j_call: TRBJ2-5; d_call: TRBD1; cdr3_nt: TGTGCCAGCAGCGGAGCCGGGACAGGGGTTCTGGAGACCCAGTACTTC; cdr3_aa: CASSGAGTGVLETQYF
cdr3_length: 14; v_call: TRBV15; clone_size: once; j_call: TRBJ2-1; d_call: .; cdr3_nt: TGTGCCACCAGCAGAGCGTTTAGGGGCAATGAGCAGTTCTTC; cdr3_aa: CATSRAFRGNEQFF
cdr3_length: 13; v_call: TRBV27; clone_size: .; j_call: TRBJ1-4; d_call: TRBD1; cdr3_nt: TGTGCCACCCGGGACAGTTATAATGAAAAACTGTTTTTT; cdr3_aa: CATRDSYNEKLFF
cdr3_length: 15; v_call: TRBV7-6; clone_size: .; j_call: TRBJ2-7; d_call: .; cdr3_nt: TGTGCCAGCAGCCGGGGAGAGGGCGGGGCCGGCGAGCAGTACTTC; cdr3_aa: CASSRGEGGAGEQYF
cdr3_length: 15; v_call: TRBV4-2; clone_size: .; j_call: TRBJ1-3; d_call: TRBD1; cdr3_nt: TGTGCCAGCAGCCAAGAGTTATCCAGGGGGGACACCATATATTTT; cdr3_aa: CASSQELSRGDTIYF
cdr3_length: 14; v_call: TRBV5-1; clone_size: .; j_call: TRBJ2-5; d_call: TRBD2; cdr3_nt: TGCGCCAGCAGCGTGCCGGGGGGTGTAGAGACCCAGTACTTC; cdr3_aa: CASSVPGGVETQYF
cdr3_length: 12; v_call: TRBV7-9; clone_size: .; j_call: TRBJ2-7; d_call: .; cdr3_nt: TGTGCCAGCAGCCAAACAGGGAACGAGCAGTACTTC; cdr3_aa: CASSQTGNEQYF
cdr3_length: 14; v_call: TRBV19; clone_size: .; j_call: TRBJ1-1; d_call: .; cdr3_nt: TGTGCCAGTAAGTGGGGCGCCATGAACACTGAAGCTTTCTTT; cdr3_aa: CASKWGAMNTEAFF
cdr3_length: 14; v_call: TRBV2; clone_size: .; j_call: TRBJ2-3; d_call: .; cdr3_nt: TGTGCCAGTGCAATTGGGCGAATCACAGATACGCAGTATTTT; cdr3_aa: CASAIGRITDTQYF
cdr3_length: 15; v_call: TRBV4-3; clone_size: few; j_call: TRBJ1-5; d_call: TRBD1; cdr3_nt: TGCGCCAGCAGCCAGGAGACAGGGTCGGGGCAGCCCCAGCATTTT; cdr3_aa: CASSQETGSGQPQHF
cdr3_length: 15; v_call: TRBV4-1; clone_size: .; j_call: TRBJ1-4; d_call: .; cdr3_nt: TGCGCCAGCAGCCAACAAATGGGCAGGGTTCAGAAACTGTTTTTT; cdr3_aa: CASSQQMGRVQKLFF
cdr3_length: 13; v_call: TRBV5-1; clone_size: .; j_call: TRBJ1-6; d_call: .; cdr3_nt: TGCGCCAGCAGCGGGGAGGGGAATTCACCCCTCCACTTT; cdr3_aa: CASSGEGNSPLHF
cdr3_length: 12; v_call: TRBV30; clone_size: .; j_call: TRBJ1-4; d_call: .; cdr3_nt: TGTGCCTGGAACAGACAAAATGAAAAACTGTTTTTT; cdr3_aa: CAWNRQNEKLFF
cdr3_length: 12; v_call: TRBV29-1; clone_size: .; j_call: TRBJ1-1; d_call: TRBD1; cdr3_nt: TGCAGCGTGACAGGGTCCGGCACTGAAGCTTTCTTT; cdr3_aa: CSVTGSGTEAFF
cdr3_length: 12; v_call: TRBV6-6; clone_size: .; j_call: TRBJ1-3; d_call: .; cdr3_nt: TGTGCCAGCAGACAAGATGGAAACACCATATATTTT; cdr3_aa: CASRQDGNTIYF
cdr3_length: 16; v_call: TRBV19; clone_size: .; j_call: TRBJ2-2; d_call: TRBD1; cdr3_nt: TGTGCCAGTAGCTCCGGACAGGGGGCACACACCGGGGAGCTGTTTTTT; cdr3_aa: CASSSGQGAHTGELFF
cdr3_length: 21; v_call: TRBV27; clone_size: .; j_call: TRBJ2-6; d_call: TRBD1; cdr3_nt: TGTGCCAGCAGTTTAATCTCGACAGGGAATAGAGGGTTCTCTGGGGCCAACGTCCTGACTTTC; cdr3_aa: CASSLISTGNRGFSGANVLTF
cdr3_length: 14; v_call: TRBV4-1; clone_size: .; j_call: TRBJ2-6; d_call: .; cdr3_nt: TGCGCCAGCAGAGCGCTGTCTGGGGCCAACGTCCTGACTTTC; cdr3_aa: CASRALSGANVLTF
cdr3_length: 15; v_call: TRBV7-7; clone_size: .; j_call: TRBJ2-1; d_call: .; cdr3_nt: TGTGCCAGCAGCTTAACAGTCAGCCTGAGCGGGGAGCAGTTCTTC; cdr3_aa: CASSLTVSLSGEQFF
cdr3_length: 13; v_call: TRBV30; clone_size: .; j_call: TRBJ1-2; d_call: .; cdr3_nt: TGTGCCTGGAGCCTCAGGGTGGGTTATGGCTACACCTTC; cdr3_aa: CAWSLRVGYGYTF
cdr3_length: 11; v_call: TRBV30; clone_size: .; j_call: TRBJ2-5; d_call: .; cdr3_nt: TGTGCCTGGAGTGTGGGGGACTCCCAGTACTTC; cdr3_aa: CAWSVGDSQYF
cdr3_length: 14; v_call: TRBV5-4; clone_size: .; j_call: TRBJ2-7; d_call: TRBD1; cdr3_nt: TGTGCCAGCAGCTTGAACAGGGGGGATTCCGAGCAGTACTTC; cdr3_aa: CASSLNRGDSEQYF
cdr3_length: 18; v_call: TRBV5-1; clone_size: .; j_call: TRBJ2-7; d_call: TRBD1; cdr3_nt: TGCGCCAGCAGCTTGGCCGGGACAGGGGCCTCGGGGTGGTACGAGCAGTACTTC; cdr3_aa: CASSLAGTGASGWYEQYF
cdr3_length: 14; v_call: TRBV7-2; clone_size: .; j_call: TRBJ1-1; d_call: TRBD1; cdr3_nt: TGTGCCAGCAGCTTAGGGACAGGGGACACTGAAGCTTTCTTT; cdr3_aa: CASSLGTGDTEAFF
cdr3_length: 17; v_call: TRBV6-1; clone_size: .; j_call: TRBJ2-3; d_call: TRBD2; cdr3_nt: TGTGCCAGCAGTGAGGCCCCCGGAGCGGGGGGGCCAGATACGCAGTATTTT; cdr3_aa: CASSEAPGAGGPDTQYF
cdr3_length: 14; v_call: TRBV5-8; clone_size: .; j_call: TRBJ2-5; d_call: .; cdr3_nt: TGTGCCAGCAGCTTGGAGGAGGGGCGGAAGACCCAGTACTTC; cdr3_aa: CASSLEEGRKTQYF
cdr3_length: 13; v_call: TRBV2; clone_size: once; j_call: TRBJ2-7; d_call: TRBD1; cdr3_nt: TGTGCCAGCAGTTGGGACAGCTCCTACGAGCAGTACTTC; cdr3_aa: CASSWDSSYEQYF
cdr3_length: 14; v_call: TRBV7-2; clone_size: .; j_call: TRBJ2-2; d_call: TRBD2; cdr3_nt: TGTGCCAGCAGCTTCGGACTAGCCTCCGGGGAGCTGTTTTTT; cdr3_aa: CASSFGLASGELFF
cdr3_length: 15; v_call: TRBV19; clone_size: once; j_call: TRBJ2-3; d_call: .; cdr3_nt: TGTGCCAGTAGTATATCCAGGGGTTGGACAGATACGCAGTATTTT; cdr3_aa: CASSISRGWTDTQYF
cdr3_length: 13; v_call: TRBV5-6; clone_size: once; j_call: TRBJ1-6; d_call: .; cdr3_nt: TGTGCCAGCAGCGAGCTAATGAATTCACCCCTCCACTTT; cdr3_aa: CASSELMNSPLHF
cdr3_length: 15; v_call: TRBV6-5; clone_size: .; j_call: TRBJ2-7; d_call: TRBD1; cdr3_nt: TGTGCCAGCAGTCCAGGGGGAATGGGGAGTGACGAGCAGTACTTC; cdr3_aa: CASSPGGMGSDEQYF
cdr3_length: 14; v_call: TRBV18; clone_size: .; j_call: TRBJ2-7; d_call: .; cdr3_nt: TGTGCCAGCTCCGAATTAAGACAGCCCTACGAGCAGTACTTC; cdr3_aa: CASSELRQPYEQYF
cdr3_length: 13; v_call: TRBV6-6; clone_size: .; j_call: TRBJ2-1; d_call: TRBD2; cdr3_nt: TGTGCCAGCAGTTCCTTTAGCGGGGATGAGCAGTTCTTC; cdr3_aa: CASSSFSGDEQFF
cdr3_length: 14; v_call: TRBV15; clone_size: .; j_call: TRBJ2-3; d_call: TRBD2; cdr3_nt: TGTGCCACCAGCAGGAATGCGGGAGCAGATACGCAGTATTTT; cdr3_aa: CATSRNAGADTQYF
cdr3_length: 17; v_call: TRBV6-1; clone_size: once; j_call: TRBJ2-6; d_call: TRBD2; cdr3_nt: TGTGCCAGCAGTGAAAGACTAGCGGGAGCTGGGGCCAACGTCCTGACTTTC; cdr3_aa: CASSERLAGAGANVLTF
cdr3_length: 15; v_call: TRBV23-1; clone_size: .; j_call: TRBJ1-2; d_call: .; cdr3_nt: TGCGCCAGCCCCCCTTGCGGTTTCCGCGACTATGGCTACACCTTC; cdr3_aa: CASPPCGFRDYGYTF
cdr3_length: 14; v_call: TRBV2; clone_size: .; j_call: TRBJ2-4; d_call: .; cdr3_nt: TGTGCCAGCCAGCAGGGGTCAACCAAAAACATTCAGTACTTC; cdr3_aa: CASQQGSTKNIQYF
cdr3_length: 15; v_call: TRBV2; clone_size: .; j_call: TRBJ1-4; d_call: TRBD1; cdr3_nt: TGTGCCAGCAGAAGCCAGGGGGCATCTAATGAAAAACTGTTTTTT; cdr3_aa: CASRSQGASNEKLFF
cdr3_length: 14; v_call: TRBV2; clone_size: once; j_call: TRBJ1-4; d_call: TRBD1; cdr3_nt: TGTGCCAGCAGTAGGACAGGGGGTGTCGGAAAACTGTTTTTT; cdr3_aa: CASSRTGGVGKLFF
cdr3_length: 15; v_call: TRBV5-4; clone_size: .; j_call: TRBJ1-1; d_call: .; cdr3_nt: TGTGCCAGCAGCAACCCCGCGGAGGGCCTCACTGAAGCTTTCTTT; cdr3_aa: CASSNPAEGLTEAFF
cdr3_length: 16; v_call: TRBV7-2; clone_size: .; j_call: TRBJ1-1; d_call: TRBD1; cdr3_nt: TGTGCCAGCAGCTTAAGCCCGTACAGGGGGAACACTGAAGCTTTCTTT; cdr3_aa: CASSLSPYRGNTEAFF
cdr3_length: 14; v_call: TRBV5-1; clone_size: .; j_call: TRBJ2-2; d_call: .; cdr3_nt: TGCGCCAGCAGCTTGGAAGAGGTATCCGGGGAGCTGTTTTTT; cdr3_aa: CASSLEEVSGELFF
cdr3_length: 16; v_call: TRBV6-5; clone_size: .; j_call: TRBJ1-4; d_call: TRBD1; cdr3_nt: TGTGCCAGCAGTTACTCGTGGCAGGGGGTCTCAGAAAAACTGTTTTTT; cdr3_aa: CASSYSWQGVSEKLFF
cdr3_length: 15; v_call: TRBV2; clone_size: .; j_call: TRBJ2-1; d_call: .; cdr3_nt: TGTGCCAGCAGTGAAGAGGAGCGGATCTACAATGAGCAGTTCTTC; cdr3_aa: CASSEEERIYNEQFF
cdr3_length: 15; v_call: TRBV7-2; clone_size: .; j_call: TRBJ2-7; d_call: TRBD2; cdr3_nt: TGTGCCAGCAGCCGAGGGGGGACTAGGCTCGTCGAGCAGTACTTC; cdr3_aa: CASSRGGTRLVEQYF
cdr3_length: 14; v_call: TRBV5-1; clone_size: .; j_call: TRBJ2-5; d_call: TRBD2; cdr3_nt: TGCGCCAGCAGCTCGGGAGGGCAAGGGGAGACCCAGTACTTC; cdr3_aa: CASSSGGQGETQYF
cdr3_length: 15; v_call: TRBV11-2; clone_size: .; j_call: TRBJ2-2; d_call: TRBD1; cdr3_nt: TGTGCCAGCAGCTTCGGACAGGGGTGGAGCGGGGAGCTGTTTTTT; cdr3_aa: CASSFGQGWSGELFF
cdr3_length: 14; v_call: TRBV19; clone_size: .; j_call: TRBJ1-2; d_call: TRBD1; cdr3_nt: TGTGCCAGTAGTAAGGGGACAGCCGCCTATGGCTACACCTTC; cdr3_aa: CASSKGTAAYGYTF
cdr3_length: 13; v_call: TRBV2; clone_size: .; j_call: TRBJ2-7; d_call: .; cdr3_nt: TGTGCCAGCAGCGACCCTACAGGGTACGAGCAGTACTTC; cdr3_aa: CASSDPTGYEQYF
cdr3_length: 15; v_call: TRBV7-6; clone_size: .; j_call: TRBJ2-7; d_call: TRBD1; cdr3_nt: TGTGCCAGCAGCTTAGGCGGGACAGGGACCTACGAGCAGTACTTC; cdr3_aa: CASSLGGTGTYEQYF
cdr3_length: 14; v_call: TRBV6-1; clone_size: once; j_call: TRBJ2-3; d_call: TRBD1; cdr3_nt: TGTGCCAGCAGTGGGACAGGGGAAACAGATACGCAGTATTTT; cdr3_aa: CASSGTGETDTQYF
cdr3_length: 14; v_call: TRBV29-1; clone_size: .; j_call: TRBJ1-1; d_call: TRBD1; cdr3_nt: TGCAGCGTTGACCGGGACAGGGGGGGAACTGAAGCTTTCTTT; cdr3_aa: CSVDRDRGGTEAFF
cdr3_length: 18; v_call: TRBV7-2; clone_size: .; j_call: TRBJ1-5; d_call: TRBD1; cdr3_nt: TGTGCCAGCAGCTTAGGGGGGACAGGGGCATATAGCAATCAGCCCCAGCATTTT; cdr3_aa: CASSLGGTGAYSNQPQHF